The present TCR beta chain was sequenced within a study of blood T cell repertoires in COVID-19. Study summary: PBMCs, B-cell-depleted T cells, or T cells provided the cDNA or gDNA that made up the material.

With regard to this clone: This same CDR3 is encoded by further DNA sequences in the sample.

Germline CDR1 is MDHEN and CDR2 is SYDVKM. The V end was cut by 6 bases, the J end by 0 bases, with 11 bases between. The CDR3 is made up of 14 amino acids. Participant age was roughly 18 to 95 years, and participants resided in fewer than 25 US areas. In the original processing: Estimation of nucleated cell counts was performed using reference gene primer amplification. The assay was immunoSEQ multiplex PCR, and TCRdb's table has in-frame clones only and misses some. That table supplies the V and J calls and clone size; D and trimming were determined from the DNA. The profile shows around 300,000 clones, 88% of them singletons.

The V call is TRBV28, the J call TRBJ1-1; D perhaps matches TRBD1 (6 bases). The sequenced sample consisted of PBMCs or T cells enriched from blood (not recorded which). This TCR came from a woman in her forties or fifties who had recovered from COVID-19. Here the CDR3 reads CASSTTGLNTEAFF. CDR3 sequence (DNA): TGTGCCAGCAGCACGACAGGATTGAACACTGAAGCTTTCTTT.